This T cell receptor (beta chain) comes out of a study of shared clonotypes between healthy human individuals (dated by TCRdb to the early 2020s). For context, the study as a whole: A couple of women and three men aged 18 to 49 years were included in the cohort. To increase sequencing depth and limit assay-specific biases, TCR repertoire library preparation and sequencing were carried out by different laboratories using diverse techniques. Per donor, three plates each were used for CD4 naive and CD4 memory, two for CD8 naive, and one for CD8 memory. Leukapheresis yielded between about 0.85 and 9.5 billion PBMCs per donor. To estimate repertoire size and how much clonotype sharing occurs between individuals, the study deeply sequenced the blood TCR repertoires of five healthy adults.

From the cysteine through the phenylalanine, the CDR3 covers 18 amino acids. Only the CDR3 DNA is retained, 54 bases long and in frame from the first base. The V end gives up 4 bases and the J end 4 bases, leaving 17 bases in the junction not matched to a gene. Per the germline V gene, SGHRS is the CDR1 and YFSETQ is the CDR2. Summary of the overall study and its limitations: Across a handful of donors, roughly 5.4% of naive CD4, roughly 3.4% of naive CD8, under 2.5% of memory CD4, and about 0.44% of memory CD8 clonotypes were shared. Sampling was restricted to blood, and TCR repertoires in tissue are likely to differ from TCR repertoires in blood. Estimated clonotype richness was generally larger for naive than for memory subsets. Rarefaction of sorted-subset datasets indicated incomplete sequencing despite the large sequencing depth. The genetic and exposure-history diversity represented was limited by the small number of donors. Pairwise subsampling led to the expectation that sequencing depth would affect the degree of clonotype sharing among donors. Compared with non-shared clonotypes, the clonotypes found in all four sorted-subset donors had higher generation probabilities.

Using the deep immunoSEQ assay, TCR CDR3 regions were amplified from genomic DNA by multiplex PCR. Extracted genomic DNA from each cell subset was spread evenly across all wells of several immunoSEQ 96-well plates, with each plate serving as a replicate. For sorted subsets, each replicate PCR was loaded with 200 ng genomic DNA, equivalent to 30,000 or so T cell genomes. Purified libraries were quantified with a Qubit 3.0 fluorometer, sized on a Bioanalyzer 2100, and re-quantified with the KAPA Library Quantification kit. Each immunoSEQ 96-well plate was sequenced on its own single-read 150-cycle Illumina NextSeq 550 flow cell. As for the authors' bioinformatics: Because only junctional sequences without quality scores were contained in the immunoSEQ output, filtering matching that applied to full-length reads could not be performed. To assign V/J genes and CDR3, sequences were annotated using PyIR, a Python wrapper for IgBLAST v1.9, with IMGT germline references. Reads were filtered out if the reads had weak V/J assignments (E-value above 1e-6), no CDR3, stop codons, out-of-frame junctions, or ambiguous translated residues. V3J clonotypes were defined by identical inferred V gene, J gene, and CDR3 amino acid sequence. Percentage overlap between repertoires was calculated by dividing the number of shared unique clonotypes by the size of the smaller repertoire. Richness of each repertoire was evaluated using RTK rarefaction, the Chao1 estimator, and Recon v2.1 estimates of unobserved clonotypes. For all TCRbeta clonotypes obtained by the gDNA method from a few donors, generation probabilities were computed with OLGA. In TCRdb, the immuneACCESS table is reduced to in-frame sequences with V and J assigned. These tables do not hold every clone; where another copy was compared, an unresolved V gene accounts for under half, and the others remain unexplained. D and trimming were read from the DNA, whereas the V and J calls and clone size are those reported in that table. The sample table records roughly 1.4 million clones; less than 99% of these occur just once. The top ten constitute about 0.4% of the sample.

The donors were healthy, HIV-negative adults who had no recently reported acute infections or vaccinations. Only Caucasian adults living in Nashville, Tennessee, USA were represented among the donors. CD4+ T cells were enriched through magnetic negative selection, after which naive cells were positively selected on CD45RA and the remaining negative fraction served as the memory subset. Blood was obtained by leukapheresis, after which PBMCs were separated by Ficoll-Histopaque density gradient centrifugation and cryopreserved in liquid nitrogen vapor phase. Analytical flow cytometry was used to check the purity and quantity of each magnetically sorted T cell population. Genomic DNA was isolated from every sorted fraction and measured by UV absorbance on a Nanodrop 2000c. Details on this clone: This clone's antigen is unknown. Base qualities were left out, and no much larger clone turns up one base away.

The chain links TRBV5-1 with TRBJ1-5; TRBD1 agrees with 7 junctional bases. This receptor was taken from a man aged 25-45 years in good health. Sequencing used naive CD4+ T cells sorted from blood. The cell subset or site label on this specimen signifies: CD45RA+ positively selected. The base sequence is TGCGCCAGCAGCCCGGGGCCTTGGACAGGCGGAGGAAATCAGCCCCAGCATTTT. Its product reads: CASSPGPWTGGGNQPQHF.